A selection of T cell receptor beta chains follows, all from one sample in a study of blood T cells in healthy people across ages. TCRdb reprocessed the 5' RACE reads with MiXCR, giving one entry per CDR3 protein. The top ten hold about 19% of the sample, which has over a million distinct CDR3 sequences, roughly 45% seen once. Sample: blood. All receptors come from a woman aged 55-75 years in good health. CDR3s include the opening cysteine and the closing phenylalanine or tryptophan. D genes are given only for firm matches. The size field is filled for only some rows; it gives once, few, many or a size class.

j_call clone_size v_call d_call cdr3_aa cdr3_nt
TRBJ1-1 once TRBV5-1 TRBD1 CASSSRTGAPGEAEAFF TGCGCCAGCAGCTCCCGGACAGGGGCCCCTGGGGAAGCTGAAGCTTTCTTT
TRBJ2-1 few TRBV7-2 - CASSIKPGLNNEQFF TGTGCCAGCAGCATAAAACCGGGACTGAACAATGAGCAGTTCTTC
TRBJ2-3 - TRBV28 - CASSFRGVGEVDMQYF TGTGCCAGCAGCTTTAGGGGTGTGGGAGAGGTTGATATGCAGTATTTT
TRBJ2-5 - TRBV20-1 TRBD2 CSAASSGRGMYQETQYF TGCAGTGCTGCTTCTAGCGGGAGGGGAATGTACCAAGAGACCCAGTACTTC
TRBJ1-1 - TRBV7-4 - CASSPRRRLRNTEAFF TGTGCCAGCAGCCCTCGGAGAAGGTTGAGGAACACTGAAGCTTTCTTT
TRBJ2-3 - TRBV11-2 TRBD2 CASSRDRTSGRPSTDTQYF TGTGCCAGCAGCCGCGACAGGACTAGCGGGAGACCTAGCACAGATACGCAGTATTTT
TRBJ1-2 - TRBV12-3/TRBV12-4 TRBD1 CASSFIERQGAGYTF TGTGCCAGCAGTTTCATAGAGAGACAGGGTGCCGGCTACACCTTC
TRBJ2-1 many TRBV6-2/TRBV6-3 - CASSYDPYNEQFF TGTGCCAGCAGTTATGACCCCTACAATGAGCAGTTCTTC
TRBJ1-5 - TRBV20-1 TRBD1 CSARVVGTGEDQPQHF TGCAGTGCTAGGGTGGTAGGGACAGGGGAAGATCAGCCCCAGCATTTT
TRBJ2-3 many TRBV5-1 - CASSLQDTQYF TGCGCCAGCAGCTTGCAAGATACGCAGTATTTT
TRBJ2-7 - TRBV12-3/TRBV12-4 - CASSPGTPPNPYEQYF TGTGCCAGCAGTCCCGGGACACCCCCCAATCCCTACGAGCAGTACTTC
TRBJ1-1 - TRBV6-2/TRBV6-3 - CASSPQIHRNTEAFF TGTGCCAGCAGCCCACAGATCCACAGAAACACTGAAGCTTTCTTT
TRBJ2-7 - TRBV4-1 TRBD2 CASSQDRLAGENEQYF TGCGCCAGCAGCCAAGATCGACTAGCGGGAGAGAACGAGCAGTACTTC
TRBJ2-3 - TRBV5-1 TRBD1 CASSLTDRPRTDTQYF TGCGCCAGCAGCCTTACGGACAGGCCGCGCACAGATACGCAGTATTTT
TRBJ2-2 - TRBV12-3/TRBV12-4 TRBD1 CASSYGLGQGQNTGELFF TGTGCCAGCAGTTATGGCCTGGGACAGGGGCAAAACACCGGGGAGCTGTTTTTT
TRBJ1-2 - TRBV7-9 - CASSGRPVVYGYTF TGTGCCAGCAGCGGGCGACCGGTGGTCTATGGCTACACCTTC
TRBJ2-1 many TRBV6-4 TRBD2 CASRERETWNEQFF TGTGCCAGCAGAGAGCGGGAGACCTGGAATGAGCAGTTCTTC
TRBJ2-1 - TRBV6-2/TRBV6-3 - CASSYETGTRGFYNEQFF TGTGCCAGCAGTTACGAGACCGGGACAAGGGGGTTTTACAATGAGCAGTTCTTC
TRBJ2-3 few TRBV12-3/TRBV12-4 TRBD2 CASSLIGREGGDTQYF TGTGCCAGCAGTTTAATCGGGCGGGAGGGAGGAGATACGCAGTATTTT
TRBJ2-7 few TRBV5-1 TRBD1 CASRRDSQAYEQYF TGCGCCAGCAGAAGGGACAGCCAAGCATACGAGCAGTACTTC
TRBJ2-7 few TRBV9 - CASSDGTSYNEQYF TGTGCCAGCAGCGACGGCACATCCTACAATGAGCAGTACTTC
TRBJ2-5 - TRBV3-1 - CASSQEGRGEQYF TGTGCCAGCAGCCAAGAAGGCCGAGGGGAGCAGTACTTC
TRBJ2-1 - TRBV3-1 - CASSPRALAAFNYNEQFF TGTGCCAGCAGCCCAAGGGCCTTAGCGGCGTTTAACTACAATGAGCAGTTCTTC
TRBJ1-5 - TRBV3-1 - CASSQGQVSYSNQPQHF TGTGCCAGCAGCCAAGGACAGGTTTCCTATAGCAATCAGCCCCAGCATTTT
TRBJ1-2 - TRBV7-9 - CASSLDSRDTALYGYTF TGTGCCAGCAGCTTAGACAGTAGGGACACTGCCCTTTATGGCTACACCTTC
TRBJ1-2 - TRBV2 - CASSEGVGVNYGYTF TGTGCCAGCAGTGAAGGTGTGGGGGTTAACTATGGCTACACCTTC
TRBJ2-7 - TRBV20-1 - CSARGGLGDFYEQYF TGCAGTGCTAGAGGAGGGCTGGGAGACTTCTACGAGCAGTACTTC
TRBJ2-4 - TRBV20-1 - CSASPEVYNEQYF TGCAGTGCCAGCCCCGAGGTGTACAATGAGCAGTACTTC
TRBJ2-1 few TRBV20-1 - CSATNGEHEQFF TGCAGTGCTACCAACGGGGAGCATGAGCAGTTCTTC
TRBJ2-7 - TRBV6-1 TRBD2 CASSELGLASYEQYF TGTGCCAGCAGTGAACTCGGACTAGCCTCCTACGAGCAGTACTTC
TRBJ2-3 - TRBV20-1 - CSARTSLMIDTQYF TGCAGTGCTAGAACTAGCCTAATGATAGATACGCAGTATTTT
TRBJ1-2 once TRBV5-1 - CASSSDGQLYGHTF TGCGCCAGCAGCTCTGATGGACAGCTCTATGGCCACACCTTC
TRBJ1-5 - TRBV24-1 - CATSPRSNQPQHF TGTGCCACCAGTCCCCGGAGCAATCAGCCCCAGCATTTT
TRBJ2-1 few TRBV12-5 TRBD2 CASGPGLADHNEQFF TGTGCTAGTGGTCCGGGACTAGCGGATCACAATGAGCAGTTCTTC
TRBJ2-7 - TRBV29-1 - CSVPKAGSSYEQYF TGCAGCGTCCCGAAGGCAGGTAGCTCCTACGAGCAGTACTTC
TRBJ2-5 - TRBV4-2 - CASSQDLGGDEETQYF TGTGCCAGCAGCCAAGATCTAGGGGGGGATGAAGAGACCCAGTACTTC
TRBJ2-3 few TRBV10-2 - CAGIRPGTDTQYF TGCGCCGGAATTAGACCCGGCACAGATACGCAGTATTTT
TRBJ2-5 many TRBV12-3/TRBV12-4 - CASSGRETQYF TGTGCCAGCAGTGGCAGGGAGACCCAGTACTTC
TRBJ2-7 - TRBV20-1 - CSARDHSYEQYF TGCAGTGCTAGAGACCACTCCTACGAGCAGTACTTC
TRBJ2-1 few TRBV20-1 - CSARGQGKGDEQFF TGCAGTGCTAGAGGCCAGGGTAAGGGGGATGAGCAGTTCTTC
TRBJ2-5 - TRBV20-1 TRBD2 CSAGGASGEFSLYEQYF TGCAGTGCCGGGGGGGCTAGCGGGGAATTCTCGCTCTATGAGCAGTACTTC
TRBJ1-3 once TRBV9 - CASSVSSGNTIYF TGTGCCAGCAGCGTTAGTTCCGGAAACACCATATATTTT
TRBJ2-3 - TRBV7-2 - CASNLAHGDGTQYF TGTGCCAGCAACTTAGCGCATGGGGACGGTACGCAGTATTTT
TRBJ2-1 - TRBV21-1 - CASNGRLAGVPNEQFF TGTGCCAGCAACGGCCGACTAGCGGGAGTACCCAATGAGCAGTTCTTC
TRBJ2-5 - TRBV10-1 - CASSPRQNPGNEQYF TGCGCCAGCAGCCCCCGACAGAACCCCGGCAATGAGCAGTACTTC
TRBJ2-7 - TRBV27 TRBD1 CASSDFDRASYEQYF TGTGCCAGCAGTGATTTCGACAGGGCCTCCTACGAGCAGTACTTC